The clone carrying this T cell receptor (beta chain) came up many times. This sample was included in a study of patients and donors after allogeneic stem cell transplantation. TCRdb analysed the RT-PCR reads with MiXCR anew, one entry per CDR3 protein. The data show roughly 940,000 distinct CDR3 sequences, about a sixth seen once. V shed 8 bases, J shed 4 bases, and the junction held 4 bases outside the gene matches. This CDR3 contains 13 residues. Material for sequencing was blood, either unsorted or a sorted T cell fraction (not recorded which). The receptor's source is a human donor who was either an allogeneic HSCT recipient or a stem cell or donor lymphocyte infusion donor (not recorded which). It is not recorded whose cells these are; they may come from a transplant donor. The chain links TRBV12-3 or TRBV12-4 to TRBJ2-2; TRBD1 matches at 7 bases. The DNA of the CDR3 is TGTGCCAGCGAACAGGGGAGCACCGGGGAGCTGTTTTTT. This translates into CASEQGSTGELFF.